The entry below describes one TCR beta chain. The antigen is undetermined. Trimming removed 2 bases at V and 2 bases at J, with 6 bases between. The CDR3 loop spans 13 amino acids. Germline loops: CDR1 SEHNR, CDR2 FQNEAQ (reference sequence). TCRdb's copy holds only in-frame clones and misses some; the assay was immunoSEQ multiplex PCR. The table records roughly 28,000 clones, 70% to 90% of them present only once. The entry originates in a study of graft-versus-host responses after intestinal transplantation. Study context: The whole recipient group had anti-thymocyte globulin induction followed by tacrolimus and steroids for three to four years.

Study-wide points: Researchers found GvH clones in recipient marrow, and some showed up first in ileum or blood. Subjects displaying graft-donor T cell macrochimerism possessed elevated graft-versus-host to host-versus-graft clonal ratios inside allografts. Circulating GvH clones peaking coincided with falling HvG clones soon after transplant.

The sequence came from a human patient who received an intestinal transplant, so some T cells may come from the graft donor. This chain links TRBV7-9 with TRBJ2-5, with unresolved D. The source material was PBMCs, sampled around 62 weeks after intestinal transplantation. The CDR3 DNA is TGTGCCAGCAGCTTAAGCATACAAGAGACCCAGTACTTC. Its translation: CASSLSIQETQYF.